This T cell receptor (beta chain) was captured by sequencing in a study of cytomegalovirus exposure and HLA in healthy donors. Only a few counts were recorded for this clone. Its antigen is still unknown. General study results and limits: TCR beta V- and J-gene trimming was later associated with a missense DCLRE1C variant.

PCR used 60 Vbeta primers and 13 Jbeta primers. Using immunoSEQ multiplex PCR, the repertoire was profiled, and TCRdb retains in-frame clones only, with some absent. The data hold about 52,000 clones, with 45% to 70% observed a single time. Looked up from germline, CDR1 is SNHLY and CDR2 is FYNNEI. The CDR3 runs to 14 residues. Trimming removed 3 bases from V and 5 bases from J; junction bases left unmatched: 4. The chain combines TRBV2 with TRBJ2-3; 8 bases agree with TRBD1. This receptor was obtained from a human donor in good health. The sample was PBMCs. The CDR3, as DNA: TGTGCCAGCAGTGACAGGGGGCTAGTAGATACGCAGTATTTT. This codes for CASSDRGLVDTQYF.